Reported below is one TCR beta chain. This clone appeared a few times. Its antigen remains unidentified. The sample holds no much larger clone one base away, and base qualities are not on file. V lost 3 bases and J lost 7 bases; the stretch between them is 12 bases long. The CDR3 measures 13 amino acids from cysteine to phenylalanine. CDR3 DNA is the only sequence kept; it has 39 bases, read in frame from the first base. CDR1 KGHSH and CDR2 LQKENI are derived from the germline V gene. This entry comes from a study of STAT3 mutations in large granular lymphocyte leukemia (dated by TCRdb to about 2019). For the wider study: Roughly half of the T-LGLL patients who were sequenced longitudinally carried canonical activating STAT3 mutations. Fewer than 20 representative T-LGLL cases were selected from an initial cohort of some 210 LGL patients for longitudinal TCRbeta and STAT3 sequencing. Patients were sequenced at approximately 4 time points on average, with the number of samplings per patient ranging from 2 to 8. As controls, the study also included longitudinal sequencing of two patients with natural killer LGL leukemia. More than half of T-LGLL patients received one or more immunosuppressive therapy regimens, with hematologic response in over 35% of those treated. Serial deep sequencing of TCRbeta CDR3 and STAT3 was performed in patients with T-cell large granular lymphocyte leukemia to reconstruct clonal hierarchy and dynamics. Broad study findings and their caveats: Variable intervals between samplings and differing treatment regimens complicated linking therapy response to changes in TCR clonal burden. In several patients, dominant TCR clone burden exceeded STAT3 mutant burden, suggesting STAT3 mutation arose secondarily within a pre-expanded clone. Because no samples were available when a clone first appeared, clonal expansion had to be inferred from samplings taken at other points. All T-LGLL patients had at least one immunodominant TCRbeta clonotype, and roughly half had multiple immunodominant subclonotypes. In 6 of 18 patients, TCR clonotype switching occurred after therapy, and every newly emerging clone was STAT3 wild type. Persisting codominant clonotypes in some patients meant a small but highly pathogenic clone may have been missed.

TCRbeta libraries were sequenced on an Illumina MiSeq, and an average of about 40,000 productive templates per sample was obtained. Using multiplex PCR amplification, the immunoSEQ assay generated the TCRbeta CDR3 libraries. In the authors' own workflow: Repertoire diversity was calculated as previously defined, with values near 0 taken to indicate extremely monoclonal samples. Drawn from immuneACCESS, this table holds only the in-frame rearrangements with V and J called that TCRdb kept. Clones are partly lost; checked studies trace under half to an unresolved V gene and leave the rest unexplained. Clone size and V and J calls were adopted from that table, with D and trimming inferred from the DNA. A total of 5,500 to 7,500 clones appear in this sample, about 35% of them only once. The ten largest clones take up 15% to 20% of the sample. The same DNA, extracted from blood mononuclear cells, served for both TCR sequencing and STAT3 sequencing.

The receptor chain draws on TRBV18 and TRBJ1-2; no D segment can be confidently identified. Sequencing input: peripheral blood mononuclear cells. The receptor's source is a middle-aged woman with T-cell large granular lymphocyte leukemia. Some clones in this sample may be carry-over from other donors' samples. The age is the age at diagnosis. The nucleotide sequence reads TGTGCCAGCTCACCCCAGCCGGAGGGTGGCTACACCTTC. Translated, it gives CASSPQPEGGYTF. Outside the CDR3, residues come from the reference TRBV18 and TRBJ1-2 proteins, so the full variable domain is: NAGVMQNPRHLVRRRGQEARLRCSPMKGHSHVYWYRQLPEEGLKFMVYLQKENIIDESGMPKERFSAEFPKEGPSILRIQQVVRGDSAAYFCASSPQPEGGYTFGSGTRLTVV.